This T cell receptor beta chain emerged from a study of cytomegalovirus exposure and HLA in healthy donors. Study-wide results and caveats: Per published reports, the classifier diagnosed cytomegalovirus status with high specificity and sensitivity. Most TCR sequences proved rare, with some public TCRs found in many donors.

The method was immunoSEQ multiplex PCR; TCRdb's version includes in-frame clones alone and lacks a portion of them. The sample lists about 160,000 clones, about 82% occurring once. In the case of this clone: Its antigen is not known.

V lost 2 bases and J 4 bases, leaving 11 bases between the germline ends. CDR3 size: 14 residues. Germline CDR1 LNHDA, CDR2 SQIVND (reference sequence). The chain has TRBV19 and TRBJ1-1; D is unclear. The sample was PBMCs. The source is a man aged 25-45 years in good health and CMV-seropositive. CDR3: CASSIRVRLTEAFF. The CDR3 nucleotides read TGTGCCAGTAGTATAAGAGTCAGGCTCACTGAAGCTTTCTTT.